Each of the 25 T cell receptor beta chains below was sequenced from the same sample in a study of CD8 T cells in Susac syndrome. RNA amounts of about 0.45 to 1 ug underwent reverse transcription with random hexamers. TCRdb analysed the immunoSEQ multiplex PCR reads with MiXCR anew, one entry per CDR3 protein. The table has roughly 80,000 distinct CDR3 sequences, roughly 95% seen once. The material sequenced was CD8+ T cells from PBMCs. The receptors come from a human donor with Susac syndrome.

This chain links TRBV4-1 with TRBJ2-7; no firm D call. In germline, CDR1 is MGHRA, CDR2 YSYEKL. The CDR3 contains 16 residues. V was trimmed by 0 bases and J by 0 bases, leaving 12 bases between them. The CDR3 protein is CASSQEGGLSSYEQYF. The CDR3 region has the DNA TGCGCCAGCAGCCAAGAAGGCGGTCTAAGCTCCTACGAGCAGTACTTC.

The chain has TRBV2 and TRBJ2-7; D not resolved. Trimming pared 7 bases from V and 2 bases from J, leaving 9 bases between. The CDR3 loop spans 12 amino acids. Germline loops: CDR1 SNHLY, CDR2 FYNNEI. Written as DNA, the CDR3 is TGTGCCAGCACTGGGAAAGCCTACGAGCAGTACTTC. This encodes CASTGKAYEQYF.

The chain couples TRBV15 to TRBJ1-1; TRBD1 agrees at 9 bases. This CDR3 is 16 amino acids long. V gave up 3 bases and J gave up 5 bases; unmatched junction bases: 10. Germline V CDR1 and CDR2: LNHNV, YYDKDF (reference sequence). CDR3 loop: CATSRAPGQGRTEAFF. The CDR3 DNA reads TGTGCCACCAGCAGGGCGCCGGGACAGGGTAGGACTGAAGCTTTCTTT.

The chain carries TRBV7-9 and TRBJ1-2; D may be TRBD1 (6 bases). The germline V gene encodes CDR1 SEHNR and CDR2 FQNEAQ (reference sequence). The CDR3 runs to 16 residues. V was pared by 2 bases and J by 2 bases, with 15 bases between. CDR3 sequence: CASSLKRDTLNYGYTF. In nucleotides, the CDR3 is TGTGCCAGCAGCTTAAAGAGGGACACCCTCAACTATGGCTACACCTTC.

The chain has TRBV7-9 and TRBJ2-2; D uncertain. Germline V gene data show CDR1 as SEHNR and CDR2 as FQNEAQ (reference sequence). The CDR3 is made up of 13 amino acids. Trimming pared 5 bases from V and 6 bases from J, leaving 10 bases between. This chain's CDR3 is CASSDGYAGELFF. CDR3 nucleotides: TGTGCCAGCAGCGACGGATACGCCGGGGAGCTGTTTTTT.

The rearrangement links TRBV20-1 to TRBJ2-1; a possible D gene is TRBD1 (6 bases). V was clipped by 6 bases and J by 0 bases, with 15 bases between them. Germline V lookup: CDR1 DFQATT, CDR2 SNEGSKA (reference sequence). The CDR3 spans 15 residues. CDR3 loop: CSANRALSSYNEQFF. The CDR3 bases are TGCAGTGCGAACAGGGCTTTGAGCTCCTACAATGAGCAGTTCTTC.

V usage is TRBV20-1 and J usage is TRBJ2-4; 10 bases match TRBD1. J gave up 7 bases and V 3 bases, and 6 bases lay outside the gene matches. Germline CDR1 is DFQATT and CDR2 is SNEGSKA (reference sequence). This CDR3 is built from 14 residues. The CDR3 nucleotides are TGCAGTGCTAGTCCGGGACAGGGGAGGAACATTCAGTACTTC. Residues: CSASPGQGRNIQYF.

The rearrangement links TRBV24-1 to TRBJ2-1; D is perhaps TRBD2 (6 bases). Trimming took 3 bases from V and 15 from J, leaving 14 bases between them. Germline CDR1 KGHDR, CDR2 SFDVKD. This CDR3 is built from 12 residues. The CDR3 sequence is CATSDGTPVWFF. The CDR3 DNA reads TGTGCCACCAGTGATGGGACTCCGGTATGGTTCTTC.

This clonotype has only a few counts. V and J are TRBV6-5 and TRBJ2-7; D uncertain. This CDR3 is 12 amino acids long. V was clipped by 4 bases and J by 5 bases, with 9 bases between them. The germline CDR1 and CDR2 sequences are MNHEY and SVGAGI. The CDR3 loop is CASSLGGDEQYF. Here the CDR3 DNA reads TGTGCCAGCAGTTTAGGTGGCGACGAGCAGTACTTC.

The chain couples TRBV11-2 to TRBJ2-1; no clear D. Trimming took off 5 bases at V and 3 bases at J, with 2 bases between the two ends. In germline, CDR1 is SGHAT, CDR2 FQNNGV. This CDR3 comprises 11 residues. The CDR3 bases are TGTGCCAGCAGCGGCTACAATGAGCAGTTCTTC. Translation: CASSGYNEQFF.

The gene calls are TRBV13 and TRBJ2-7, with 7 bases matching TRBD2. The junction had 4 bases not matched to a gene; V was cut back by 0 bases and J by 2 bases. The CDR3 has 15 amino acids. The germline V gene encodes CDR1 PRHDT and CDR2 FYEKMQ (reference sequence). The CDR3 DNA reads as TGTGCCAGCAGCTTAGGCCGAGCGGGGACCTACGAGCAGTACTTC. This encodes CASSLGRAGTYEQYF.

This chain uses TRBV19 with TRBJ1-2, with D hard to call. Germline assignment: CDR1 LNHDA and CDR2 SQIVND (reference sequence). V lost 6 bases to trimming and J lost 7 bases, with 6 bases between them. There are 10 residues in the CDR3. The DNA for the CDR3 is TGTGCCAGTAGCCAGAGTGGCTACACCTTC. It codes for CASSQSGYTF.

This chain connects TRBV7-9 to TRBJ2-7; no clear D. Germline CDR1 and CDR2: SEHNR and FQNEAQ (reference sequence). V lost 4 bases and J 4 bases, leaving 14 bases between the germline ends. The CDR3 covers 14 residues. This CDR3 reads CASSSLVSPYEQYF. DNA of the CDR3: TGTGCCAGCAGCTCCCTCGTATCACCATACGAGCAGTACTTC.

The CDR3 spells CSAKVETQYF. The CDR3 coding sequence is TGCAGTGCCAAAGTCGAGACCCAGTACTTC. The chain has TRBV20-1 and TRBJ2-5; D ambiguous. The CDR3 is made up of 10 amino acids. CDR1 and CDR2 (germline): DFQATT, SNEGSKA (reference sequence). The V end lost 6 bases, the J end lost 5 bases, and 7 bases lay between the germline ends.

The rearrangement joins TRBV24-1 to TRBJ2-1; 10 bases fit TRBD1. The length of the CDR3 is 14 residues. V trimming: 10 bases; J trimming: 4 bases; junction bases outside the gene matches: 6. Germline lookup yields CDR1 KGHDR and CDR2 SFDVKD. CDR3 protein: CATEGTGEYNEQFF. The CDR3 nucleotides read TGTGCCACAGAAGGGACAGGGGAGTACAATGAGCAGTTCTTC.

There are a few counts of this clonotype. This rearrangement joins TRBV19 to TRBJ1-5; 7 bases line up with TRBD1. The CDR3 length is 15 residues. V gave up 5 bases and J gave up 6 bases; unmatched junction bases: 10. Germline CDR1 and CDR2: LNHDA and SQIVND (reference sequence). The CDR3 region is CASSVGGAGFQPQHF. In DNA, the CDR3 is TGTGCCAGTAGTGTAGGGGGCGCGGGATTTCAGCCCCAGCATTTT.

The chain joins TRBV11-2 to TRBJ1-2; D remains ambiguous. CDR3 length: 13 residues. Trimming removed 5 bases from V and 4 bases from J, with 11 bases in between. Germline assignment: CDR1 SGHAT and CDR2 FQNNGV. The CDR3 protein is CASSPGGSYGYTF. CDR3 bases: TGTGCCAGCAGCCCCGGTGGGAGCTATGGCTACACCTTC.

As DNA, the CDR3 is TGTGCCAGCATGGTTGGGACAGCTTATGGCTACACCTTC. Translation gives CASMVGTAYGYTF. The rearrangement uses TRBV2 and TRBJ1-2; TRBD1 matches 7 bases. The CDR3 has 13 residues. V shed 7 bases and J 5 bases; nucleotides not matched to a gene: 7. Germline CDR1 reads SNHLY; CDR2 reads FYNNEI. Using reference TRBV2 and TRBJ1-2 for the parts outside the CDR3, the full variable domain is EPEVTQTPSHQVTQMGQEVILRCVPISNHLYFYWYRQILGQKVEFLVSFYNNEISEKSEIFDDQFSVERPDGSNFTLKIRSTKLEDSAMYFCASMVGTAYGYTFGSGTRLTVV.

CDR3 sequence reads: CASEETDSYEQYF. The DNA of the CDR3 is TGTGCCAGCGAAGAGACAGACTCCTACGAGCAGTACTTC. The V call is TRBV10-3, the J call TRBJ2-7; perhaps TRBD1 as D (5 bases). The CDR3 has 13 residues. Germline CDR1 and CDR2: ENHRY and SYGVKD. Trimming pared 10 bases from V and 0 bases from J, leaving 13 bases between.

The chain joins TRBV10-3 to TRBJ2-1; a weak D match, TRBD2 (5 bases). From germline, CDR1 is ENHRY and CDR2 SYGVKD. V lost 2 bases and J lost 8, with 16 bases in between. The CDR3 consists of 15 residues. CDR3 DNA: TGTGCCATCAGTGAGGCCTCGGACTTAATCTATGAGCAGTTCTTC. Amino acids: CAISEASDLIYEQFF.

The chain uses TRBV5-1 and TRBJ1-5, with no clear D. The CDR3 runs to 14 residues. Trimming removed 4 bases at V and 0 bases at J, with 8 bases between. Germline assignment: CDR1 SGHRS and CDR2 YFSETQ. The CDR3 nucleotides are TGCGCCAGCAGCGAGGGAAATAGCAATCAGCCCCAGCATTTT. Protein: CASSEGNSNQPQHF.

CDR3 DNA sequence: TGCAGCGCTCCTATAGGTGAAAAACTGTTTTTT. This gives the protein CSAPIGEKLFF. The V call is TRBV29-1, the J call TRBJ1-4, with D unclear. The germline V gene encodes CDR1 SQVTM and CDR2 ANQGSEA. With 7 bases removed from V and 7 bases from J, the gap between germline ends came to 10 bases. CDR3 length: 11 residues.

This clonotype appeared a single time. The chain uses TRBV7-9 and TRBJ2-5; the match to TRBD1 covers 9 bases. This CDR3 has 14 residues. The V gene end was trimmed by 9 bases and the J gene end by 4 bases; junction bases not matched to a gene: 9. Germline V gene lookup returns CDR1 SEHNR and CDR2 FQNEAQ (reference sequence). The CDR3 bases are TGTGCCAGTTCGGGACAGGGTAACGGAGAGACCCAGTACTTC. Translation gives CASSGQGNGETQYF.

V gene TRBV30 combines with J gene TRBJ1-1, with D hard to call. Looked up from germline, CDR1 is GTSNPN and CDR2 is SVGIG (reference sequence). V was pared by 0 bases and J by 4 bases, with 9 bases between. This CDR3 is built from 13 residues. The CDR3 sequence: CAWSVGRVTEAFF. The CDR3 DNA is TGTGCCTGGAGTGTAGGCAGAGTCACTGAAGCTTTCTTT.

This chain uses TRBV7-9 with TRBJ1-1; D might be TRBD1 (6 bases). V was cut by 5 bases and J by 5 bases, with 9 bases left in between. CDR3 length: 12 amino acids. CDR1 is SEHNR and CDR2 is FQNEAQ in the germline V gene (reference sequence). The CDR3 loop is CASSAGVTEAFF. The CDR3 DNA is TGTGCCAGCAGCGCAGGGGTGACTGAAGCTTTCTTT.